The 21 T cell receptor beta chains below all came from one sample that was sequenced in a study of blood T cells in healthy people across ages. Primed by a sample-barcoded 5' primer and a J-beta primer mix, a second PCR proceeded for about 6 to 12 cycles. TCRdb analysed the 5' RACE reads with MiXCR anew, one entry per CDR3 protein. The data show approximately 800,000 distinct CDR3 sequences, around 62% seen once. Source material: blood. The receptors shown here come from a man aged 25-45 years in good health.

V gene TRBV20-1 combines with J gene TRBJ2-3, with 9 bases fitting TRBD2. Germline CDR1 reads DFQATT; CDR2 reads SNEGSKA (reference sequence). The CDR3 loop spans 18 amino acids. The trim removed 1 base at V and 2 bases at J, leaving 13 bases unmatched. As DNA, the CDR3 is TGCAGTGCTAGAGCCCCTTGGTGGCGGGGGGGCCACACAGATACGCAGTATTTT. It is translated as CSARAPWWRGGHTDTQYF.

This clonotype came up a few times. This rearrangement joins TRBV12-3 or TRBV12-4 to TRBJ2-1; D remains unclear. The ends were cut back, 6 bases at V and 4 bases at J, with 7 bases in the middle. This CDR3 has 12 amino acids. The CDR3, as DNA: TGTGCCAGCAGCTCCCTATACAATGAGCAGTTCTTC. It encodes CASSSLYNEQFF.

The chain uses TRBV6-2 or TRBV6-3 and TRBJ1-1, with 8 bases that match TRBD1. CDR3 length: 18 residues. Germline lookup yields CDR1 MNHEY and CDR2 SVGEGT. The V and J ends lost 6 bases and 6 bases, in that order; junction bases with no gene match: 21. The CDR3 region is CASSPYRQGSTVKAEAFF. Here the CDR3 DNA reads TGTGCCAGCAGCCCGTATCGACAGGGGTCAACGGTTAAGGCTGAAGCTTTCTTT.

J is TRBJ2-7 and V is TRBV20-1, with 13 bases that match TRBD2. From germline, CDR1 is DFQATT and CDR2 SNEGSKA (reference sequence). CDR3 length: 16 amino acids. Trimming at V came to 3 bases and at J to 7 bases, leaving 12 bases not matched to a gene. The CDR3 sequence is CSARGSLAGGRGEQYF. CDR3 coding DNA: TGCAGTGCTAGGGGGTCACTAGCGGGGGGGCGAGGAGAGCAGTACTTC.

Note on this clonotype: Germline and junction disagree at one end, which may indicate a read error. The chain has TRBV7-2 and TRBJ2-3; 13 nucleotides line up with TRBD2. This CDR3 comprises 17 residues. Per the germline V gene, CDR1 is SGHTA and CDR2 is FQGNSA. The CDR3 DNA sequence: TGTGCCTGCAGCACAGGACTAGCGGGGGTTCCCACAGATACGCAGTATTTT. Protein: CACSTGLAGVPTDTQYF.

V and J are TRBV24-1 and TRBJ1-4; 7 bases fit TRBD1. The V segment lost 6 bases and the J segment 6 bases; nucleotides outside the gene matches: 12. This CDR3 comprises 16 residues. Germline V CDR1 and CDR2: KGHDR, SFDVKD. The CDR3 spells CATSTSSGTEYEKLFF. CDR3 nucleotides: TGTGCCACCAGTACTTCCTCCGGGACAGAGTATGAAAAACTGTTTTTT.

The V and J genes are TRBV4-3 and TRBJ2-6, with no clear D. The CDR3 is 17 residues long. From germline, CDR1 is LGHNA and CDR2 YSLEER. V was cut by 0 bases and J by 4 bases, with 13 bases left in between. The CDR3 coding sequence is TGCGCCAGCAGCCAAGAAATCCCCCATTCCGGGGCCAACGTCCTGACTTTC. Protein: CASSQEIPHSGANVLTF.

The V and J genes are TRBV20-1 and TRBJ2-4; TRBD2 matches at 12 bases. Losses at the gene ends were 5 bases for V and 5 bases for J; bases not matched to a gene: 1. Germline CDR1 is DFQATT and CDR2 is SNEGSKA (reference sequence). There are 13 residues in the CDR3. This CDR3 is CSARTSGENIQYF. CDR3 sequence (DNA): TGCAGTGCTCGGACTAGCGGGGAAAACATTCAGTACTTC.

The rearrangement links TRBV7-8 to TRBJ2-5; 7 nucleotides align to TRBD1. The V gene's germline CDR1 is SGHVS and CDR2 FQNEAQ. This CDR3 has 17 amino acids. With 2 bases clipped from V and 11 bases from J, the junction kept 20 bases outside the gene matches. As DNA, the CDR3 is TGTGCCAGCAGCTTACCTCTACGACAGGGCCCCTACAATGAGCAGTACTTC. Translated, it gives CASSLPLRQGPYNEQYF.

The chain carries TRBV20-1 and TRBJ2-7; 10 bases map to TRBD1. The CDR3 contains 14 residues. The V segment lost 5 bases and the J segment 3 bases; nucleotides outside the gene matches: 7. Germline V gene lookup returns CDR1 DFQATT and CDR2 SNEGSKA (reference sequence). The CDR3 bases are TGCAGTGCTCCGGGACAGGGGCACTTCTACGAGCAGTACTTC. Amino acids: CSAPGQGHFYEQYF.

The CDR3 nucleotides are TGTGCCAGCAGCGCCGTTGACGAGCAGTACTTC. This codes for CASSAVDEQYF. The genes are TRBV2 and TRBJ2-7; unclear D gene. There are 11 residues in the CDR3. V was trimmed by 6 bases and J by 5 bases, leaving 8 bases between them. In germline, CDR1 is SNHLY, CDR2 FYNNEI.

V usage is TRBV7-9 and J usage is TRBJ2-5; 10 nucleotides agree with TRBD1. The CDR3 is 19 amino acids. V lost 2 bases and J lost 1; bases outside the gene matches: 13. CDR1 and CDR2 (germline): SEHNR, FQNEAQ (reference sequence). The CDR3 DNA sequence: TGTGCCAGCAGCTTATTCGTCGGGACAGGGGTTTTGGCCCAAGAGACCCAGTACTTC. Its protein is CASSLFVGTGVLAQETQYF.

The rearrangement links TRBV6-5 to TRBJ1-2; D is possibly TRBD1 (6 bases). This CDR3 contains 13 residues. Trimming left V 5 bases short and J 7 bases short, with 14 bases between. Per the germline V gene, CDR1 is MNHEY and CDR2 is SVGAGI. The CDR3 here is CASSQGPSFGYTF. The DNA of the CDR3 is TGTGCCAGCAGTCAGGGGCCGTCCTTTGGCTACACCTTC.

This clonotype showed up just once. The genes are TRBV7-2 and TRBJ2-1; D is perhaps TRBD1 (6 bases). V was shortened by 0 bases and J by 6 bases, with 12 bases between the two germline ends. CDR1 is SGHTA and CDR2 is FQGNSA in the germline V gene. CDR3 length: 15 amino acids. The CDR3 nucleotides read TGTGCCAGCAGCTTAGCGGGCTTGGGGGCCAATGAGCAGTTCTTC. It specifies CASSLAGLGANEQFF.

This chain connects TRBV6-5 to TRBJ2-3; the D gene is possibly TRBD2 (7 bases). Germline values: CDR1 MNHEY, CDR2 SVGAGI. V was shortened by 2 bases and J by 2 bases, with 11 bases between the two germline ends. The CDR3 is made up of 15 amino acids. Written as DNA, the CDR3 is TGTGCCAGCAGTTACGGGGGGGCAACCACAGATACGCAGTATTTT. Its protein product is CASSYGGATTDTQYF.

Only one count was recorded for this clonotype. In DNA, the CDR3 is TGTGCCATCAGTGCTGGGGTGGGGTACGAGCAGTACTTC. The encoded protein is CAISAGVGYEQYF. This rearrangement joins TRBV10-3 to TRBJ2-5, with D uncertain. The last part of the DNA fits TRBJ2-7 better; the J call may be wrong. Per the germline V gene, CDR1 is ENHRY and CDR2 is SYGVKD. CDR3 size: 13 residues.

CDR3 DNA sequence: TGTGCCTCCCAAGGAGGGGGGGCGACCTACGAGCAGTACTTC. It codes for CASQGGGATYEQYF. This chain connects TRBV12-3 or TRBV12-4 to TRBJ2-7, with D perhaps TRBD2 (7 bases). The ends were cut back, 11 bases at V and 2 bases at J, with 19 bases in the middle. CDR3 length equals 14 residues.

This chain uses TRBV9 with TRBJ2-1, with TRBD2 matching 9 bases. The last part of the DNA fits TRBJ2-7 better; the J call may be wrong. This CDR3 has 18 residues. CDR1 and CDR2 (germline): SGDLS, YYNGEE. Here the CDR3 reads CASSVKVAGAYSYNEQYF. CDR3 nucleotides: TGTGCCAGCAGCGTAAAGGTAGCGGGGGCCTACTCCTACAATGAGCAGTACTTC.

The gene calls are TRBV25-1 and TRBJ2-5, with a possible D match to TRBD2 (6 bases). The CDR3 runs 14 residues. Deletions cut 3 bases from V and 5 bases from J, with 13 bases between. Looked up from germline, CDR1 is MGHDK and CDR2 is SYGVNS. For the CDR3, the DNA is TGTGCCAGCAGTGAGTCGGCAGGGAGGGAGACCCAGTACTTC. It specifies CASSESAGRETQYF.

This clonotype was seen a few times. J is TRBJ2-7 and V is TRBV5-4, with 7 bases aligning to TRBD1. The CDR3 covers 14 residues. Looked up from germline, CDR1 is SGHNT and CDR2 is YYREEE (reference sequence). Trimming took 4 bases from V and 1 from J; bases not matched to a gene: 5. The CDR3 loop reads CASSMDRYSYEQYF. The CDR3 DNA reads as TGTGCCAGCAGCATGGACAGGTATTCCTACGAGCAGTACTTC. The variable domain in full, completed from reference TRBV5-4 and TRBJ2-7, reads ETGVTQSPTHLIKTRGQQVTLRCSSQSGHNTVSWYQQALGQGPQFIFQYYREEENGRGNFPPRFSGLQFPNYSSELNVNALELDDSALYLCASSMDRYSYEQYFGPGTRLTVT.

The chain carries TRBV25-1 and TRBJ2-7; D tentatively fits TRBD1 or TRBD2 (7 bases each). Between the trimmed V and J ends, which lost 10 bases and 6 bases, there was a span of 22 bases. The CDR3 covers 14 residues. Germline V gene lookup returns CDR1 MGHDK and CDR2 SYGVNS. The chain's CDR3 is CATLGEGASCEQYF. The DNA of the CDR3 is TGTGCCACCCTGGGGGAGGGGGCAAGTTGCGAGCAGTACTTC.